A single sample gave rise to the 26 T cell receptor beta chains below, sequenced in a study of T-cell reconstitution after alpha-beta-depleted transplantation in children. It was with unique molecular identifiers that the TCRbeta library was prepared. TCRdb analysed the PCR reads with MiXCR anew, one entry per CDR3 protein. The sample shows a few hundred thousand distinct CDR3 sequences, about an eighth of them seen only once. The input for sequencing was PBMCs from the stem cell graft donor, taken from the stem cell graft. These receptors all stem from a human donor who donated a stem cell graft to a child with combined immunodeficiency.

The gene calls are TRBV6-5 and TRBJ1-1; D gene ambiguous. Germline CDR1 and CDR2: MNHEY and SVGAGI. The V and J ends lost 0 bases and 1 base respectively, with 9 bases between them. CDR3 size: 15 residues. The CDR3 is CASSYSGWGNTEAFF. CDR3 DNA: TGTGCCAGCAGTTACTCTGGGTGGGGGAACACTGAAGCTTTCTTT.

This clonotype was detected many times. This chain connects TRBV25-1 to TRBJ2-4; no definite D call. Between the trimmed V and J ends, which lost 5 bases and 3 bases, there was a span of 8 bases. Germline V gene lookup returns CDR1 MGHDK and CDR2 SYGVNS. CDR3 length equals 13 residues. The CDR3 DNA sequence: TGTGCCAGCAGTTTAGAAGTCAAAAACATTCAGTACTTC. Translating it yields CASSLEVKNIQYF.

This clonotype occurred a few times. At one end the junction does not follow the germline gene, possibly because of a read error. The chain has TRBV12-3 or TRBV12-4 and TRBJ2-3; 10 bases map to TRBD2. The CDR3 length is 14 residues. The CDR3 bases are TGTGCCAGCAGCTTAGCGGGGGGCCCAGTTACGCAGTATTTT. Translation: CASSLAGGPVTQYF.

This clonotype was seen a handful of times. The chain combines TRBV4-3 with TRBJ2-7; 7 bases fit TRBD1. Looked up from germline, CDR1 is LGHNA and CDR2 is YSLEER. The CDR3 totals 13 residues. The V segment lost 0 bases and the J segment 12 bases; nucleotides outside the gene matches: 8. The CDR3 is CASSQDPGQRVYF. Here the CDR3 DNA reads TGCGCCAGCAGCCAAGATCCGGGACAGAGGGTGTACTTC.

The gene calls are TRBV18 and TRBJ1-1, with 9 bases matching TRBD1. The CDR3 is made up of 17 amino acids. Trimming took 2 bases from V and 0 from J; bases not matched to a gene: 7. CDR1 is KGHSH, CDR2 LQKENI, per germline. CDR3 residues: CASSPGRDRDLNTEAFF. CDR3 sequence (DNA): TGTGCCAGCTCACCAGGGCGGGACAGGGACTTGAACACTGAAGCTTTCTTT.

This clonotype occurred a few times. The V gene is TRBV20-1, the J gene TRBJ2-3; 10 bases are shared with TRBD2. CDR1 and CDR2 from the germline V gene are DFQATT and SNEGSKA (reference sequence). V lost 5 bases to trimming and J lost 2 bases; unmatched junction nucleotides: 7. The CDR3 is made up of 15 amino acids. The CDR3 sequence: CSASSAGGLTDTQYF. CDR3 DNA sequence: TGCAGTGCTTCTTCAGCGGGGGGGCTCACAGATACGCAGTATTTT.

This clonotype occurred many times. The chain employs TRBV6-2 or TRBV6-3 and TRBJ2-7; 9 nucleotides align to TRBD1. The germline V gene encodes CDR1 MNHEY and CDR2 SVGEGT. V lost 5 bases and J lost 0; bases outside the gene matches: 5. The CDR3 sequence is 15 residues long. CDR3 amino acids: CASSHRDRVSYEQYF. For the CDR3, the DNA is TGTGCCAGCAGTCACCGGGACAGGGTCTCCTACGAGCAGTACTTC.

The CDR3 protein is CASTYLGSYEQFF. The CDR3 DNA sequence: TGCGCCAGCACCTACCTTGGGAGTTATGAGCAGTTCTTC. The chain employs TRBV5-1 and TRBJ2-1, with D tentatively TRBD2 (5 bases). This CDR3 has 13 amino acids. Per the germline V gene, CDR1 is SGHRS and CDR2 is YFSETQ. V was trimmed by 6 bases and J by 8 bases, leaving 15 bases between them.

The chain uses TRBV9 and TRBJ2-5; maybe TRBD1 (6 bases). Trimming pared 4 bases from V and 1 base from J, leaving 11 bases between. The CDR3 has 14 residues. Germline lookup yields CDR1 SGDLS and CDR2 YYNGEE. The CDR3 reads CASSPQGSQETQYF. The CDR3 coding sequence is TGTGCCAGCAGCCCACAGGGTAGCCAAGAGACCCAGTACTTC.

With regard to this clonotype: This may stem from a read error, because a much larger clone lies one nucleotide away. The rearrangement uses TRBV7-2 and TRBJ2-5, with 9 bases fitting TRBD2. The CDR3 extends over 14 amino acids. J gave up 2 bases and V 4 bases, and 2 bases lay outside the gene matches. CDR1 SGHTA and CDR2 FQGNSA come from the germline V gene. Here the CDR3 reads CASSSSGAQETQYF. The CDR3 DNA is TGTGCCAGCAGCTCTAGCGGGGCTCAAGAGACCCAGTACTTC.

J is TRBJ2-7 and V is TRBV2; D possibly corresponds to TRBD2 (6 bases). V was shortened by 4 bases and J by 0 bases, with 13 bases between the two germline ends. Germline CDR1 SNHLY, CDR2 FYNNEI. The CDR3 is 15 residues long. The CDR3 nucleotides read TGTGCCAGCAGTGTCACCGGCGGGACCTCCTACGAGCAGTACTTC. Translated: CASSVTGGTSYEQYF.

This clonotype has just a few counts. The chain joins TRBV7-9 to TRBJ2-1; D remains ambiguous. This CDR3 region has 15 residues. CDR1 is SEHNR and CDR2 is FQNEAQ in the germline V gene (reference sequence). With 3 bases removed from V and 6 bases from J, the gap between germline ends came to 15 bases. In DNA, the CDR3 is TGTGCCAGCAGCTTTGAGCGACCCGTTTTCAATGAGCAGTTCTTC. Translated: CASSFERPVFNEQFF.

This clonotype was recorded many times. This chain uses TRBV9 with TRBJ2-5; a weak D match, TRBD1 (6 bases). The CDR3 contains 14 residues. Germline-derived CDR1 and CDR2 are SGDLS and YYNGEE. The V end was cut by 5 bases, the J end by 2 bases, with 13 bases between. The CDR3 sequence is CASSDGQGQETQYF. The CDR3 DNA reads TGTGCCAGCAGTGACGGCCAGGGGCAAGAGACCCAGTACTTC.

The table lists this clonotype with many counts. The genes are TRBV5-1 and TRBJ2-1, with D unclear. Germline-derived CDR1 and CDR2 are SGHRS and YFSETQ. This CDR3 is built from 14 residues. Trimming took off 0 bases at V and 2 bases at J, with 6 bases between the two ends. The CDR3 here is CASSLDAPYNEQFF. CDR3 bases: TGCGCCAGCAGCTTGGACGCCCCCTACAATGAGCAGTTCTTC.

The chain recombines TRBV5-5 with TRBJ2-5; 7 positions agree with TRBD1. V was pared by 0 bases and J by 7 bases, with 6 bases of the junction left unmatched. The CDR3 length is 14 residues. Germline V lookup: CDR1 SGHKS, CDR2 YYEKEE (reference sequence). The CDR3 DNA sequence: TGTGCCAGCAGCTTGGAACAGGGGTTGGCGACCCAGTACTTC. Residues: CASSLEQGLATQYF.

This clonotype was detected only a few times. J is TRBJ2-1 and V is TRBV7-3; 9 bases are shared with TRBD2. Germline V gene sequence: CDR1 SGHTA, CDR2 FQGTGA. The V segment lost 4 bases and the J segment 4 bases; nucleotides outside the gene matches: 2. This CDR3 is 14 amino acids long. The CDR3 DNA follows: TGTGCCAGCAGCTACACTAGCGGGTACAATGAGCAGTTCTTC. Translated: CASSYTSGYNEQFF.

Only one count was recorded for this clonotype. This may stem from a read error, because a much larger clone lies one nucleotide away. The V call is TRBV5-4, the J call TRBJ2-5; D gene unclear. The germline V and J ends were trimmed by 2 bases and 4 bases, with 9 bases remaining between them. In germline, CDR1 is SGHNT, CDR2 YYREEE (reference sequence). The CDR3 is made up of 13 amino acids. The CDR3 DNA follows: TGTGCCAGCAGCTTCCAGGCGGCAGAGACCCAGTACTTC. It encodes CASSFQAAETQYF.

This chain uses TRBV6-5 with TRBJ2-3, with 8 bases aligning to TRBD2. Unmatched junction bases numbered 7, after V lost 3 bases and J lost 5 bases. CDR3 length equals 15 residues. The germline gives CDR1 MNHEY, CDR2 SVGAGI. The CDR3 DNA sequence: TGTGCCAGCAGTTATCAGAGCGGGGGCCGAGATACGCAGTATTTT. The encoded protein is CASSYQSGGRDTQYF.

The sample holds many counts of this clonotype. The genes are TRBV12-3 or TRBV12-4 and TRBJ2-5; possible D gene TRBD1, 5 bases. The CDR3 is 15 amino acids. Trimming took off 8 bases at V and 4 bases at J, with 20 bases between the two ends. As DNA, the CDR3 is TGTGCCAGCGGTGGTTCCAGGGTACGTTCAGAGACCCAGTACTTC. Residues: CASGGSRVRSETQYF.

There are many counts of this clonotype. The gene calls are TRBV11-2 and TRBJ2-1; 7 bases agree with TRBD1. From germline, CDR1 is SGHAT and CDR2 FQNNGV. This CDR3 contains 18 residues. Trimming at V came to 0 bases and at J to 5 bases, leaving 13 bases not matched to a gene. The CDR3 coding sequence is TGTGCCAGCAGCTTAGATCGGACATTGACAGGGATGCACAATGAGCAGTTCTTC. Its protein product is CASSLDRTLTGMHNEQFF.

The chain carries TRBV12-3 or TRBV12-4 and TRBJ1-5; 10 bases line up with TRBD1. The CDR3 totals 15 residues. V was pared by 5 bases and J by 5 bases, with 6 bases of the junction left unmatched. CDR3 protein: CASSPRDRGHQPQHF. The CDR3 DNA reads TGTGCCAGCAGTCCCCGGGACAGGGGACATCAGCCCCAGCATTTT.

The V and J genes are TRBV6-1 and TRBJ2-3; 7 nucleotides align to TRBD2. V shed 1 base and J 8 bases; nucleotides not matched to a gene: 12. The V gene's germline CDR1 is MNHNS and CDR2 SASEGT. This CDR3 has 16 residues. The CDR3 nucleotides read TGTGCCAGCAGTGAAGGACTAGCCCGCCGGTATATTACGCAGTATTTT. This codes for CASSEGLARRYITQYF.

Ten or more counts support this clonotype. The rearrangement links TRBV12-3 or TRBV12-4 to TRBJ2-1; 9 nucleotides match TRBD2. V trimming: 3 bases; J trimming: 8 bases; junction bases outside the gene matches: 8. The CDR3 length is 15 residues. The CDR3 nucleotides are TGTGCCAGCAGTTTCGGCGGGGGGGCTTTTTATGAGCAGTTCTTC. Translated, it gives CASSFGGGAFYEQFF.

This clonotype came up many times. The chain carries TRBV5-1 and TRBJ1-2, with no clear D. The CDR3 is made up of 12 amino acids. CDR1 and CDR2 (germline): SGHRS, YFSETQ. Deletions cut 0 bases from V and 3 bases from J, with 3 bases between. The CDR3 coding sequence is TGCGCCAGCAGCTTGGACGACTATGGCTACACCTTC. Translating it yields CASSLDDYGYTF.

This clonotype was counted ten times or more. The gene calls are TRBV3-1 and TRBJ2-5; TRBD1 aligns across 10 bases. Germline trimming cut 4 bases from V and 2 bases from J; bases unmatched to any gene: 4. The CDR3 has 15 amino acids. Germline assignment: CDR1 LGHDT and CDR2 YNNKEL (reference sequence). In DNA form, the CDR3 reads TGTGCCAGCAGCCGAGGACAGGGGGATCAAGAGACCCAGTACTTC. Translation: CASSRGQGDQETQYF.

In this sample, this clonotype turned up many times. For the CDR3, the DNA is TGTGCCAGCAGTTACTCCGCAGGGGTTTACACCGGGGAGCTGTTTTTT. It translates to CASSYSAGVYTGELFF. J is TRBJ2-2 and V is TRBV6-5; D is perhaps TRBD1 (6 bases). Germline V lookup: CDR1 MNHEY, CDR2 SVGAGI. Trimming pared 0 bases from V and 3 bases from J, leaving 11 bases between. The length of the CDR3 is 16 residues.